A few counts support the clone carrying this T cell receptor beta chain. Germline values: CDR1 SGDLS, CDR2 YYNGEE. The V and J ends lost 0 bases and 5 bases respectively, with 9 bases between them. The CDR3 spans 14 residues. The entry originates in a study of blood T cell repertoires in COVID-19. Turning to the study itself: Collection of acute and convalescent COVID-19 samples took place in the United States, Italy and Spain.

Profiling relied on immunoSEQ multiplex PCR, and the TCRdb table lists in-frame clones only, not all of them. This sample has approximately 220,000 clones, with 80% to 90% found just once. Material: PBMCs or T cells enriched from blood (not recorded which). The TCR comes from a woman aged 45-65 years who had been exposed to COVID-19. This chain uses TRBV9 with TRBJ1-5; tentatively, D is TRBD1 (5 bases). The DNA of the CDR3 is TGTGCCAGCAGCGTAGGCCGGGGGGATCAGCCCCAGCATTTT. Translated: CASSVGRGDQPQHF.